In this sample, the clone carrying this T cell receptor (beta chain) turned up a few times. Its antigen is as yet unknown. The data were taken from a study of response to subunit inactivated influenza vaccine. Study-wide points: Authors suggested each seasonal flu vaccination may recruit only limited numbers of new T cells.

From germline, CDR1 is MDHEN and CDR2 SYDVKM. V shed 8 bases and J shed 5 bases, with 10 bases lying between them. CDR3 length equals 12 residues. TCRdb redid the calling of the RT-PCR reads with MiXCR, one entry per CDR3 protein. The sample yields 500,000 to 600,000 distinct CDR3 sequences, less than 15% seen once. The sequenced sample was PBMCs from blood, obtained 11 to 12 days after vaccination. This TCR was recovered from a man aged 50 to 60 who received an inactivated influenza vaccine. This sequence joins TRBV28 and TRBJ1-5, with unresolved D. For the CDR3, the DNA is TGTGCCAGCCAAGCGGAGTATCAGCCCCAGCATTTT. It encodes CASQAEYQPQHF. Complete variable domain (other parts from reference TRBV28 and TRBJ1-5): DVKVTQSSRYLVKRTGEKVFLECVQDMDHENMFWYRQDPGLGLRLIYFSYDVKMKEKGDIPEGYSVSREKKERFSLILESASTNQTSMYLCASQAEYQPQHFGDGTRLSIL.